A single sample gave rise to the 8 T cell receptor beta chains below, sequenced in a study of OX40 agonist ivuxolimab in advanced cancers. Data came from immunoSEQ multiplex PCR; TCRdb stores just in-frame clones and leaves some out. The sample holds about 54,000 clones; about 80% are singletons and the top ten take roughly 4.5%. The material was CD4+ or CD8+ T cells sorted from blood, obtained in a trial of the OX40 agonist ivuxolimab. The receptors were sampled from an adult with an advanced solid tumor such as melanoma, head and neck, liver or kidney cancer.

This clone occurred once. This chain joins TRBV6-6 and TRBJ1-1, with a weak D call TRBD1 (5 bases). The V gene lost 6 bases and the J gene lost 5 bases, with 16 bases spanning the gap. Germline V CDR1 and CDR2: MNHNY, SVGAGI (reference sequence). CDR3 size: 14 residues. In nucleotides, the CDR3 is TGTGCCAGCAGGTACACGCAGGGAGGGACTGAAGCTTTCTTT. Encoded protein: CASRYTQGGTEAFF.

This chain uses TRBV9 with TRBJ1-3; 9 bases are shared with TRBD1. This CDR3 has 17 amino acids. Germline assignment: CDR1 SGDLS and CDR2 YYNGEE. Losses at the gene ends were 0 bases for V and 9 bases for J; bases not matched to a gene: 13. The CDR3 sequence: CASSVAGQGPFRGTIYF. CDR3 coding DNA: TGTGCCAGCAGCGTAGCGGGACAGGGCCCCTTCCGGGGCACCATATATTTT.

The gene calls are TRBV13 and TRBJ2-5; D not resolved. Between the trimmed V and J ends, which lost 5 bases and 1 base, there was a span of 8 bases. This CDR3 region has 13 residues. The germline gives CDR1 PRHDT, CDR2 FYEKMQ (reference sequence). The DNA of the CDR3 is TGTGCCAGCAGCCGTATCCCCCAAGAGACCCAGTACTTC. Translation gives CASSRIPQETQYF.

The chain employs TRBV5-4 and TRBJ1-1; perhaps TRBD1 as D (5 bases). V was trimmed by 1 base and J by 1 base, leaving 14 bases between them. CDR1 is SGHNT and CDR2 is YYREEE in the germline V gene (reference sequence). This CDR3 has 16 residues. The CDR3 sequence is CASSLIGGTPNTEAFF. In DNA form, the CDR3 reads TGTGCCAGCAGCTTGATTGGGGGGACCCCGAACACTGAAGCTTTCTTT.

The chain uses TRBV9 and TRBJ1-2; the D gene is possibly TRBD1 (5 bases). V shed 2 bases and J shed 8 bases, with 13 bases lying between them. CDR3 length: 13 residues. CDR1 is SGDLS and CDR2 is YYNGEE in the germline V gene. The CDR3: CASSVGGGGGYTF. Here the CDR3 DNA reads TGTGCCAGCAGCGTCGGTGGGGGAGGAGGCTACACCTTC.

This clone came up once. Here the CDR3 reads CASSLSVPYEQYF. CDR3 nucleotides: TGTGCCAGCAGTTTGTCTGTTCCCTACGAGCAGTACTTC. The chain employs TRBV27 and TRBJ2-7; no reliable D call. The CDR3 length is 13 residues. Germline assignment: CDR1 MNHEY and CDR2 SMNVEV (reference sequence). Trimming stripped 3 bases from V and 2 bases from J, with 8 bases between.

The V gene is TRBV18, the J gene TRBJ1-4, with TRBD1 as a possible D gene (5 bases). Germline assignment: CDR1 KGHSH and CDR2 LQKENI. The CDR3 is 15 residues long. V was clipped by 4 bases and J by 4 bases, with 13 bases between them. CDR3 sequence (DNA): TGTGCCAGCTCACTTAGGGGAATTGTTAATGAAAAACTGTTTTTT. This gives the protein CASSLRGIVNEKLFF.

This chain joins TRBV15 and TRBJ2-7; TRBD2 might be the D (7 bases). The CDR3 is made up of 16 amino acids. Looked up from germline, CDR1 is LNHNV and CDR2 is YYDKDF (reference sequence). V shed 1 base and J shed 2 bases, with 15 bases lying between them. CDR3: CATSRGGAGAPYEQYF. Here the CDR3 DNA reads TGTGCCACCAGCAGAGGGGGCGCGGGGGCTCCCTACGAGCAGTACTTC.